This T cell receptor beta chain is from a study of cytotoxic CD8 clonotypes in ibrutinib-treated CLL. Study details: The taking of response samples occurred after a median around 11 months of treatment, with a range of 6 to 36.

Trimming shortened V by 5 bases and J by 6 bases, and 25 bases separated the two germline ends. The germline V gene encodes CDR1 SQVTM and CDR2 ANQGSEA. The CDR3 extends over 16 amino acids. The assay was immunoSEQ multiplex PCR, and TCRdb's table has in-frame clones only and misses some. Found here are some 120,000 clones, around 80% of them singletons; the top ten hold about 3.3%. The TCR originated in a human donor with chronic lymphocytic leukemia. The chain carries TRBV29-1 and TRBJ1-1; no reliable D call. The sequences come from PBMCs, collected after 24 months of ibrutinib treatment. CDR3 amino acids: CSVPSSNSGLGAEAFF. The DNA of the CDR3 is TGCAGCGTTCCGTCTTCAAACAGCGGCCTCGGGGCTGAAGCTTTCTTT.